By share of the sample, the clone carrying this T cell receptor (delta chain) is medium-sized (0.01 to 0.1%). Other DNA sequences of this sample code for an identical CDR3. V dropped 3 bases and J dropped 0; count of bases not matched to a gene: 10. This CDR3 contains 21 residues. Germline assignment: CDR1 GEAIGNYY and CDR2 EKD. This specimen belongs to a study of gamma-delta chains in newborns, infants, children. In the study overall: Microbial exposure reportedly drives polyclonal innate γδ T cell expansion after birth.

TCRdb re-called clones from the reads using CATT. The repertoire holds 6,000 to 6,500 delta-chain clones, with approximately 2.4% as singletons. This receptor was obtained from a child who was a newborn, infant or young child, either healthy, febrile or measles-vaccinated (not recorded which). Sequencing was performed on blood. The rearrangement uses TRDV2 and TRDJ3; 13 bases match TRDD3. The CDR3 spells CACDPVLGDTPSSWDTRQMFF. The CDR3 nucleotides read TGTGCCTGTGACCCTGTACTGGGGGATACGCCAAGCTCCTGGGACACCCGACAGATGTTTTTC.